These 22 T cell receptor beta chains share one sample of origin, sequenced in a study of T cell changes during pregnancy in multiple sclerosis. TCRdb's copy holds only in-frame clones and misses some; the assay was immunoSEQ multiplex PCR. The sample yields about 64,000 clones, approximately 90% seen once. This specimen was peripheral blood, taken in the second trimester of pregnancy. The receptors were sampled from a female donor with multiple sclerosis, enrolled in a pregnancy study.

The chain joins TRBV18 to TRBJ1-1; 7 nucleotides agree with TRBD1. The J segment lost 8 bases and the V segment lost 0 bases, leaving 0 bases of the junction unmatched. CDR1 is KGHSH, CDR2 LQKENI, per germline. CDR3 size: 12 residues. The CDR3 here is CASSPPTGEAFF. DNA of the CDR3: TGTGCCAGCTCACCACCGACAGGGGAAGCTTTCTTT.

This chain links TRBV7-3 with TRBJ1-2, with D perhaps TRBD1 (5 bases). Deletions cut 5 bases from V and 8 bases from J, with 15 bases between. This CDR3 contains 13 residues. The germline CDR1 and CDR2 sequences are SGHTA and FQGTGA. CDR3 amino acids: CASSPQGTGGYTF. DNA of the CDR3: TGTGCCAGCAGCCCGCAGGGAACTGGAGGCTACACCTTC.

The V gene is TRBV13, the J gene TRBJ1-4; TRBD1 matches at 7 bases. The length of the CDR3 is 16 residues. V was pared by 4 bases and J by 4 bases, with 9 bases of the junction left unmatched. Germline V lookup: CDR1 PRHDT, CDR2 FYEKMQ (reference sequence). CDR3 residues: CASSSRDSLFNEKLFF. In nucleotides, the CDR3 is TGTGCCAGCAGCTCCAGGGACAGCTTATTTAATGAAAAACTGTTTTTT.

The rearrangement links TRBV30 to TRBJ1-1; 9 nucleotides align to TRBD1. V gave up 2 bases and J gave up 11 bases; unmatched junction bases: 9. Germline V gene sequence: CDR1 GTSNPN, CDR2 SVGIG (reference sequence). The CDR3 runs 13 residues. The CDR3 nucleotides are TGTGCCTGGAGTCGGACAGGGGTGACGGCGGCTTTCTTT. Translated, it gives CAWSRTGVTAAFF.

The V call is TRBV19, the J call TRBJ1-5, with D unresolved. Germline V CDR1 and CDR2: LNHDA, SQIVND (reference sequence). The CDR3 consists of 15 residues. Trimming cost V 7 bases and J 0 bases, with 13 bases left between them. In nucleotides, the CDR3 is TGTGCCAGTACTGGGGAGGGAAATAGCAATCAGCCCCAGCATTTT. Translated, it gives CASTGEGNSNQPQHF.

This clone has just one count. The junction differs from germline at one of its ends, possibly a read error. The chain joins TRBV9 to TRBJ2-1, with 12 bases matching TRBD2. Germline-derived CDR1 and CDR2 are SGDLS and YYNGEE. The CDR3 is made up of 17 amino acids. CDR3 nucleotide sequence: TGTGCCAGCAGCGTAGGAACCCTAGCGGGGGGGTACAGTGAGCAGTTCTTC. Its translation is CASSVGTLAGGYSEQFF.

The V and J genes are TRBV11-2 and TRBJ2-2, with TRBD1 matching 11 bases. Looked up from germline, CDR1 is SGHAT and CDR2 is FQNNGV. CDR3 size: 15 residues. With V trimmed by 6 bases and J by 7 bases, 7 bases remained unmatched. In DNA form, the CDR3 reads TGTGCCAGCAGGCGGACAGGGGGCCTATTCGGGGAGCTGTTTTTT. It codes for CASRRTGGLFGELFF.

V and J are TRBV5-4 and TRBJ2-7, with 10 bases matching TRBD2. Germline CDR1 reads SGHNT; CDR2 reads YYREEE (reference sequence). With 0 bases clipped from V and 6 bases from J, the junction kept 6 bases outside the gene matches. CDR3 size: 15 residues. The CDR3 coding sequence is TGTGCCAGCAGCTTGGCCCCCTCTAGCGGGGGCGAGCAGTACTTC. Its protein product is CASSLAPSSGGEQYF.

The gene calls are TRBV4-1 and TRBJ2-1, with 12 bases that match TRBD2. The V and J ends lost 1 base and 7 bases, in that order; junction bases with no gene match: 11. Germline V gene data show CDR1 as MGHRA and CDR2 as YSYEKL. The CDR3 consists of 18 residues. CDR3 loop: CASSQGLAGGPIQNEQFF. The CDR3 region has the DNA TGCGCCAGCAGCCAAGGGCTAGCGGGGGGGCCCATCCAGAATGAGCAGTTCTTC.

This sequence joins TRBV5-6 and TRBJ2-3; D is possibly TRBD2 (5 bases). The CDR3 is 13 amino acids. The V end was cut by 1 base, the J end by 5 bases, with 8 bases between. Germline V CDR1 and CDR2: SGHDT, YYEEEE. CDR3 bases: TGTGCCAGCAGCTTGAGAGGAGGAGATACGCAGTATTTT. Translation: CASSLRGGDTQYF.

The rearrangement uses TRBV5-1 and TRBJ2-7, with 7 bases aligning to TRBD1. The V gene's germline CDR1 is SGHRS and CDR2 YFSETQ. V was pared by 7 bases and J by 0 bases, with 7 bases of the junction left unmatched. This CDR3 comprises 14 residues. The CDR3 spells CASRGQVSSYEQYF. The DNA for the CDR3 is TGCGCCAGCCGCGGACAGGTCAGCTCCTACGAGCAGTACTTC.

CDR3 amino acids: CASSESSVNEQFF. Here the CDR3 DNA reads TGTGCCAGCAGTGAATCCTCAGTAAATGAGCAGTTCTTC. V gene TRBV2 combines with J gene TRBJ2-1; D call uncertain. The CDR3 spans 13 residues. The germline V gene encodes CDR1 SNHLY and CDR2 FYNNEI. Trimming took 2 bases from V and 7 from J, leaving 9 bases between them.

The chain joins TRBV30 to TRBJ1-2, with D uncertain. This CDR3 comprises 15 residues. Germline V gene data show CDR1 as GTSNPN and CDR2 as SVGIG (reference sequence). V shed 2 bases and J shed 0 bases, with 13 bases lying between them. In nucleotides, the CDR3 is TGTGCCTGGAGTCGCTCTAGGTCTACTAACTATGGCTACACCTTC. It is translated as CAWSRSRSTNYGYTF.

V usage is TRBV13 and J usage is TRBJ1-6; no definite D call. Germline V gene sequence: CDR1 PRHDT, CDR2 FYEKMQ (reference sequence). V was clipped by 6 bases and J by 7 bases, with 13 bases between them. CDR3 length: 14 amino acids. CDR3 nucleotide sequence: TGTGCCAGCAGGCGGCGGGAGACGAATTCACCCCTCCACTTT. Its protein product is CASRRRETNSPLHF. Together with reference TRBV13 and TRBJ1-6, the CDR3 gives the full variable domain: AAGVIQSPRHLIKEKRETATLKCYPIPRHDTVYWYQQGPGQDPQFLISFYEKMQSDKGSIPDRFSAQQFSDYHSELNMSSLELGDSALYFCASRRRETNSPLHFGNGTRLTVT.

The chain recombines TRBV6-1 with TRBJ1-3, with 7 positions matching TRBD1. Germline values: CDR1 MNHNS, CDR2 SASEGT. The CDR3 runs to 15 residues. V lost 6 bases, J lost 3 bases, and 8 bases stayed unmatched. CDR3 coding DNA: TGTGCCAGCAGAACAGGGGAAACCCGTGGAAACACCATATATTTT. Translation gives CASRTGETRGNTIYF.

The rearrangement joins TRBV19 to TRBJ1-5; D is uncertain. The CDR3 totals 16 residues. With 3 bases removed from V and 3 bases from J, the gap between germline ends came to 15 bases. Germline V lookup: CDR1 LNHDA, CDR2 SQIVND (reference sequence). In nucleotides, the CDR3 is TGTGCCAGTAGTATTTCTCGAGGAGTTCACAATCAGCCCCAGCATTTT. It encodes CASSISRGVHNQPQHF.

The chain uses TRBV5-1 and TRBJ1-2; no clear D. CDR1 is SGHRS, CDR2 YFSETQ, per germline. The germline V and J ends were trimmed by 0 bases and 2 bases, with 11 bases remaining between them. The CDR3 is 15 amino acids. The CDR3 DNA is TGCGCCAGCAGCTTGGCCGAGGCGGTGAACTATGGCTACACCTTC. This codes for CASSLAEAVNYGYTF.

CDR3 protein: CALTRGGSGNTEAFF. CDR3 nucleotide sequence: TGTGCCTTAACAAGGGGGGGTTCAGGGAACACTGAAGCTTTCTTT. The gene calls are TRBV30 and TRBJ1-1, with D perhaps TRBD1 (6 bases). Per the germline V gene, CDR1 is GTSNPN and CDR2 is SVGIG (reference sequence). The CDR3 consists of 15 residues. Trimming took 7 bases from V and 1 from J, leaving 19 bases between them.

The V and J genes are TRBV15 and TRBJ2-2, with a tentative D call TRBD1 (6 bases). Looked up from germline, CDR1 is LNHNV and CDR2 is YYDKDF (reference sequence). CDR3 size: 14 residues. The germline V and J ends were trimmed by 6 bases and 1 base, with 9 bases remaining between them. The CDR3 protein is CATSPGQNTGELFF. CDR3 sequence (DNA): TGTGCCACCAGTCCGGGACAGAACACCGGGGAGCTGTTTTTT.

The chain joins TRBV2 to TRBJ2-7; no definite D call. Germline V CDR1 and CDR2: SNHLY, FYNNEI. Trimming stripped 4 bases from V and 3 bases from J, with 16 bases between. There are 15 residues in the CDR3. DNA for the CDR3: TGTGCCAGCAGTGTTTCGAGGTCCAAAAACTACGAGCAGTACTTC. Residues: CASSVSRSKNYEQYF.

In its sample, this clone was seen once. The chain joins TRBV11-2 to TRBJ2-1; D is possibly TRBD1 (6 bases). Germline V CDR1 and CDR2: SGHAT, FQNNGV. The germline V and J ends were trimmed by 4 bases and 6 bases, with 7 bases remaining between them. The CDR3 has 12 amino acids. The CDR3 region has the DNA TGTGCCAGCAGCTCACAGGGCAATGAGCAGTTCTTC. Encoded protein: CASSSQGNEQFF.

The chain uses TRBV28 and TRBJ1-1; D uncertain. The length of the CDR3 is 14 residues. V was cut by 6 bases and J by 1 base, with 12 bases left in between. Germline assignment: CDR1 MDHEN and CDR2 SYDVKM. This chain's CDR3 is CASSPLGGNTEAFF. The CDR3 region has the DNA TGTGCCAGCAGCCCTCTTGGCGGGAACACTGAAGCTTTCTTT.